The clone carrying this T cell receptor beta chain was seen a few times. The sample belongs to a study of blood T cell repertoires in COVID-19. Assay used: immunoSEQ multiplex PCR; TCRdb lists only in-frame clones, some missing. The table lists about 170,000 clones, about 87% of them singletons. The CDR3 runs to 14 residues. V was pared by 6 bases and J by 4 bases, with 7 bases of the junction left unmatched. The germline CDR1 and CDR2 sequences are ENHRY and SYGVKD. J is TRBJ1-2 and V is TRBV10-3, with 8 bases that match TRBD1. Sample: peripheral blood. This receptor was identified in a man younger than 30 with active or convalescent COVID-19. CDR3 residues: CAIRLGQDGYGYTF. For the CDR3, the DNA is TGTGCCATCAGGTTGGGACAGGATGGCTATGGCTACACCTTC.